The 24 T cell receptor beta chains below all came from one sample that was sequenced in a study of blood T cells in healthy people across ages. A sample-barcoded 5' primer and a J-beta primer mix were used in a second PCR of roughly 7 to 11 cycles. One entry per CDR3 protein results from TCRdb running MiXCR on the 5' RACE reads. The table shows about a million distinct CDR3 sequences, with roughly 43% occurring only once. The sequencing input was blood. The receptors derive from a man aged 30-40 years in good health.

V usage is TRBV6-5 and J usage is TRBJ2-7, with D perhaps matching TRBD1 or TRBD2 (5 bases each). V was trimmed by 8 bases and J by 6 bases, leaving 20 bases between them. The CDR3 length is 14 residues. Per germline, CDR1 MNHEY and CDR2 SVGAGI. DNA for the CDR3: TGTGCCAGCGGGCGACTATCAGGGTCCCGCGAGCAGTACTTC. This sequence encodes CASGRLSGSREQYF.

The chain links TRBV4-1 to TRBJ2-4, with D maybe TRBD2 (7 bases). The germline V and J ends were trimmed by 5 bases and 8 bases, with 22 bases remaining between them. This CDR3 has 16 residues. Germline V lookup: CDR1 MGHRA, CDR2 YSYEKL. DNA of the CDR3: TGCGCCAGCAGCGGTATTGTGCGAGGGGGGGAAGACATTCAGTACTTC. Translated, it gives CASSGIVRGGEDIQYF.

This clonotype was recorded at least ten times. The rearrangement uses TRBV4-1 and TRBJ1-1; D gene uncertain. Deletions cut 0 bases from V and 3 bases from J, with 11 bases between. This CDR3 is built from 15 residues. Germline CDR1 is MGHRA and CDR2 is YSYEKL. Here the CDR3 reads CASSQDEGPDTEAFF. CDR3 DNA: TGCGCCAGCAGCCAAGATGAGGGCCCTGACACTGAAGCTTTCTTT.

This clonotype was seen a few times. This chain's CDR3 is CASSQEGQGVGETQYF. CDR3 sequence (DNA): TGTGCCAGCAGCCAAGAGGGACAGGGGGTTGGGGAGACCCAGTACTTC. The chain couples TRBV4-2 to TRBJ2-5, with TRBD1 identical over 11 bases. The CDR3 totals 16 residues. Losses at the gene ends were 0 bases for V and 5 bases for J; bases not matched to a gene: 5. Germline values: CDR1 LGHNA, CDR2 YNFKEQ.

This clonotype was observed a few times. This sequence joins TRBV5-6 and TRBJ2-5; D might be TRBD1 or TRBD2, each matching 7 bases. The DNA matches TRBJ2-7 better at its end, which makes the J call doubtful. This CDR3 contains 13 residues. Germline V gene data show CDR1 as SGHDT and CDR2 as YYEEEE. As DNA, the CDR3 is TGTGCCAGCAGCTTCAGGGGGGGAGGCGAGCAGTACTTC. It is translated as CASSFRGGGEQYF.

This clonotype occurred a few times. Here the CDR3 DNA reads TGTGCCAGCAGTTTAATGCAGGGTGTTGACTATGGCTACACCTTC. It yields the protein CASSLMQGVDYGYTF. The chain carries TRBV12-3 or TRBV12-4 and TRBJ1-2; perhaps TRBD1 as D (5 bases). Trimming stripped 2 bases from V and 3 bases from J, with 13 bases between. The CDR3 is 15 residues long.

This clonotype was detected a few times. The rearrangement links TRBV7-2 to TRBJ2-5; possibly TRBD2 for D (5 bases). Germline CDR1 is SGHTA and CDR2 is FQGNSA. Trimming took 3 bases from V and 5 from J, leaving 10 bases between them. The CDR3 totals 13 residues. As DNA, the CDR3 is TGTGCCAGCAGCTTCGGGGAACGGGAGACCCAGTACTTC. As protein: CASSFGERETQYF.

This clonotype was recorded a few times. CDR3 in amino acids: CASTGQKGYEQYF. CDR3 DNA sequence: TGTGCCAGCACGGGACAGAAGGGCTACGAGCAGTACTTC. This chain links TRBV2 with TRBJ2-7, with TRBD1 matching 7 bases. After removal of 7 bases from V and 3 bases from J, the junction contained 6 bases not matched to a gene. The CDR3 is 13 amino acids. Germline V gene data show CDR1 as SNHLY and CDR2 as FYNNEI.

This clonotype was recorded only once. This chain links TRBV7-9 with TRBJ1-5, with D unresolved. In germline, CDR1 is SEHNR, CDR2 FQNEAQ (reference sequence). This CDR3 region has 14 residues. Between the trimmed V and J ends, which lost 4 bases and 1 base, there was a span of 8 bases. The chain's CDR3 is CASSSEDSNQPQHF. The CDR3 region has the DNA TGTGCCAGCAGCTCGGAAGACAGCAATCAGCCCCAGCATTTT.

This rearrangement joins TRBV5-1 to TRBJ2-2; perhaps TRBD2 as D (6 bases). V lost 4 bases and J lost 2, with 12 bases in between. In germline, CDR1 is SGHRS, CDR2 YFSETQ. The CDR3 has 15 amino acids. The DNA of the CDR3 is TGCGCCAGCAGCATCGGGGGACCAAACACCGGGGAGCTGTTTTTT. Translated: CASSIGGPNTGELFF.

The chain carries TRBV20-1 and TRBJ2-7, with 7 nucleotides matching TRBD1. This CDR3 is built from 17 residues. Germline V gene lookup returns CDR1 DFQATT and CDR2 SNEGSKA (reference sequence). V gave up 0 bases and J gave up 2 bases; unmatched junction bases: 13. The CDR3 region has the DNA TGCAGTGCTAGAGAAACAACCTACGGGACAGATCCCTACGAGCAGTACTTC. Protein: CSARETTYGTDPYEQYF.

The chain recombines TRBV15 with TRBJ2-3, with unresolved D. The germline V gene encodes CDR1 LNHNV and CDR2 YYDKDF (reference sequence). The V and J ends lost 0 bases and 7 bases respectively, with 5 bases between them. The CDR3 covers 12 residues. The chain's CDR3 is CATSRDEYTQYF. CDR3 bases: TGTGCCACCAGCAGAGATGAGTATACGCAGTATTTT. Combining the CDR3 with reference TRBV15 and TRBJ2-3 gives the whole variable domain DAMVIQNPRYQVTQFGKPVTLSCSQTLNHNVMYWYQQKSSQAPKLLFHYYDKDFNNEADTPDNFQSRRPNTSFCFLDIRSPGLGDTAMYLCATSRDEYTQYFGPGTRLTVL.

This clonotype was counted between two and nine times. This chain connects TRBV28 to TRBJ2-3; D gene uncertain. In germline, CDR1 is MDHEN, CDR2 SYDVKM. V lost 5 bases and J 3 bases, leaving 18 bases between the germline ends. The CDR3 is 16 residues long. CDR3 protein: CASSPSLAVGTDTQYF. The CDR3 DNA is TGTGCCAGCAGTCCCTCCTTGGCGGTCGGGACAGATACGCAGTATTTT.

This chain joins TRBV10-3 and TRBJ2-7, with 7 positions matching TRBD1. The CDR3 loop spans 14 amino acids. Germline assignment: CDR1 ENHRY and CDR2 SYGVKD. After removal of 4 bases from V and 2 bases from J, the junction contained 5 bases not matched to a gene. The DNA of the CDR3 is TGTGCCATCAGTGCCCGGGACAGTACCTACGAGCAGTACTTC. It specifies CAISARDSTYEQYF.

The rearrangement links TRBV29-1 to TRBJ1-1, with D unresolved. Germline CDR1 reads SQVTM; CDR2 reads ANQGSEA. The CDR3 totals 10 residues. V gave up 7 bases and J gave up 6 bases, with 9 bases separating them. CDR3 in DNA: TGCAGCGGTCATTCCGCTGAAGCTTTCTTT. This gives the protein CSGHSAEAFF.

This clonotype was seen more than once but under ten times. The chain has TRBV12-3 or TRBV12-4 and TRBJ1-6; TRBD1 agrees at 10 bases. The length of the CDR3 is 16 residues. The trim removed 2 bases at V and 7 bases at J, leaving 5 bases unmatched. The CDR3 DNA follows: TGTGCCAGCAGTTTATTTGGGGACAGGGGAAATTCACCCCTCCACTTT. This sequence encodes CASSLFGDRGNSPLHF.

The chain is built from TRBV10-3 and TRBJ2-1; a weak D match, TRBD2 (6 bases). The J call is doubtful: the DNA matches TRBJ2-7 better. The germline CDR1 and CDR2 sequences are ENHRY and SYGVKD. The CDR3 has 14 residues. CDR3 DNA: TGTGCCATCAGTGAGTCAAACCTGGGGAGGGAGCAGTACTTC. Protein product: CAISESNLGREQYF.

V usage is TRBV12-3 or TRBV12-4 and J usage is TRBJ2-3; TRBD2 agrees at 13 bases. The J segment lost 7 bases and the V segment lost 6 bases, leaving 7 bases of the junction unmatched. The CDR3 loop spans 15 amino acids. The CDR3 DNA sequence: TGTGCCAGCAGGTCACTAGCGGGGGGGCCGAATACGCAGTATTTT. Amino acid sequence: CASRSLAGGPNTQYF.

This clonotype showed up just a few times. The rearrangement uses TRBV7-2 and TRBJ2-3, with 8 bases identical to TRBD2. Trimming removed 7 bases from V and 1 base from J; junction bases left unmatched: 7. In germline, CDR1 is SGHTA, CDR2 FQGNSA. CDR3 length: 15 residues. For the CDR3, the DNA is TGTGCCAGCACGCTAGCGGGTTTGGGCACAGATACGCAGTATTTT. It translates to CASTLAGLGTDTQYF.

About this clonotype itself: Germline is not matched at one junction end, which may reflect a read error. This chain links TRBV6-5 with TRBJ2-5; 7 bases agree with TRBD2. The J call may not be correct, given that the DNA end is closer to TRBJ2-7. Germline V gene data show CDR1 as MNHEY and CDR2 as SVGAGI. The CDR3 runs 15 residues. This chain's CDR3 is CAGSYSTGGFYEQYF. CDR3 nucleotide sequence: TGTGCCGGCAGTTACTCGACGGGGGGATTCTACGAGCAGTACTTC.

This clonotype was found a few times. The rearrangement joins TRBV6-2 or TRBV6-3 to TRBJ2-1; 8 nucleotides agree with TRBD2. Unmatched junction bases numbered 8, after V lost 8 bases and J lost 5 bases. The CDR3 loop spans 14 amino acids. Germline V CDR1 and CDR2: MNHEY, SVGEGT. CDR3 loop: CASLSGAWHNEQFF. CDR3 nucleotide sequence: TGTGCCAGCCTTAGCGGGGCGTGGCACAATGAGCAGTTCTTC.

This chain joins TRBV5-1 and TRBJ2-4; the D gene could be TRBD1 or TRBD2 (6 bases each). The J call may be in error: the DNA end matches TRBJ2-7 better. The CDR3 runs to 13 residues. Germline loops: CDR1 SGHRS, CDR2 YFSETQ. Here the CDR3 reads CASSGRTAYEQYF. The CDR3 DNA is TGCGCCAGCAGCGGGAGGACAGCCTACGAGCAGTACTTC.

This chain links TRBV6-5 with TRBJ2-3; TRBD2 matches at 8 bases. With 2 bases clipped from V and 4 bases from J, the junction kept 11 bases outside the gene matches. This CDR3 region has 17 residues. The V gene's germline CDR1 is MNHEY and CDR2 SVGAGI. The CDR3 sequence is CASSYPTSGWGPDTQYF. The CDR3, as DNA: TGTGCCAGCAGTTACCCCACTAGCGGTTGGGGCCCAGATACGCAGTATTTT.

V is TRBV6-2 or TRBV6-3 and J is TRBJ1-2; D not certain. V was cut by 6 bases and J by 0 bases, with 20 bases left in between. The CDR3 totals 17 residues. Germline-derived CDR1 and CDR2 are MNHEY and SVGEGT. Written as DNA, the CDR3 is TGTGCCAGCAGGCCTCATCGGACGGACCCATCTAACTATGGCTACACCTTC. This sequence encodes CASRPHRTDPSNYGYTF.